This TCR beta chain emerged from a study of T cells in Graves' hyperthyroidism and ophthalmopathy. This clonotype was counted ten times or more. The antigen is unknown. This CDR3 is built from 15 residues. V was pared by 6 bases and J by 7 bases, with 16 bases between. The V gene's germline CDR1 is MDHEN and CDR2 SYDVKM. General study results and limits: The model forecast ophthalmopathy, anticipating it by a median about 6.5 months before onset. Ophthalmopathy and stable hyperthyroidism were told apart by a 13 V-J model.

Patients were aged 18 to 65, had disease duration under 2 months, and had newly diagnosed hyperthyroidism. Around 10 ml of fresh peripheral blood supplied the PBMCs. RNA transcripts served as the template for amplifying TCR beta CDR3 regions. HTBI primers were the set used in a first-round RT-PCR of the TCR CDR3. One entry per CDR3 protein results from TCRdb running MiXCR on the multiplex PCR reads. The sample lists about 400,000 distinct CDR3 sequences; 15% to 19% were seen once. Sequences were obtained from blood. The chain links TRBV28 to TRBJ1-6, with D possibly being TRBD1 (5 bases). The receptor comes from a woman under 30 with Graves' hyperthyroidism. Here the CDR3 DNA reads TGTGCCAGCAGCCCTCCGAGGGGTGAGAATTCACCCCTCCACTTT. This codes for CASSPPRGENSPLHF. Full variable domain (outside the CDR3, taken from reference TRBV28 and TRBJ1-6): DVKVTQSSRYLVKRTGEKVFLECVQDMDHENMFWYRQDPGLGLRLIYFSYDVKMKEKGDIPEGYSVSREKKERFSLILESASTNQTSMYLCASSPPRGENSPLHFGNGTRLTVT.